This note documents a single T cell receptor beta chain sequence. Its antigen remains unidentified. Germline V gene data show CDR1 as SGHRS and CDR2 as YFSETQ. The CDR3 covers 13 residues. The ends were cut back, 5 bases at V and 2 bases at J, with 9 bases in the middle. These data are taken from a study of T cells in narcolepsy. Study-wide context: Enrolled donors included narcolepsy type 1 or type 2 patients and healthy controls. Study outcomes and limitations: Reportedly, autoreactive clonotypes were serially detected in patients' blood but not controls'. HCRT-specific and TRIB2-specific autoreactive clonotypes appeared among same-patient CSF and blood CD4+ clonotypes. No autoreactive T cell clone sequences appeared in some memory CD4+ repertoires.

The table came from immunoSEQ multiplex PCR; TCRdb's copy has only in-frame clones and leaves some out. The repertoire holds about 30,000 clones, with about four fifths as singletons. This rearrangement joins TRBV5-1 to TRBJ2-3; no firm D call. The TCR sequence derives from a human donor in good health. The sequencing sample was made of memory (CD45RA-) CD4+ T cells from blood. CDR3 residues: CASRVRDTDTQYF. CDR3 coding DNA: TGCGCCAGCAGGGTACGAGACACAGATACGCAGTATTTT.